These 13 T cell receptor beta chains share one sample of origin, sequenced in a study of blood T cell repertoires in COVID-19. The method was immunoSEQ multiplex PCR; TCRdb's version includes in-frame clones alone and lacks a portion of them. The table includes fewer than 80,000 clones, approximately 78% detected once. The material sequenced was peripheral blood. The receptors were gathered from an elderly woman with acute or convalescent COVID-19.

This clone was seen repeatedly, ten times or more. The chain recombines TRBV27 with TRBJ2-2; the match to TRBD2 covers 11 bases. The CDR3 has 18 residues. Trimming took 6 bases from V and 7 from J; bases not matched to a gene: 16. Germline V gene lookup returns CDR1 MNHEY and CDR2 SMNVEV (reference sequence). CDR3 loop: CASSPRGSGGALVGELFF. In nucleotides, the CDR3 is TGTGCCAGCAGCCCCCGGGGTAGCGGGGGGGCCTTGGTCGGGGAGCTGTTTTTT.

This CDR3 reads CASSPQTGGAGANVLTF. DNA of the CDR3: TGTGCCAGCAGCCCTCAGACAGGGGGCGCTGGGGCCAACGTCCTGACTTTC. The gene calls are TRBV3-1 (or the pseudogene TRBV3-2) and TRBJ2-6; 10 bases are a match to TRBD1. The ends lost 4 bases at V and 2 bases at J; junction bases unmatched: 5. This CDR3 region has 17 residues. Germline CDR1 and CDR2: LGHDT and YNNKEL (reference sequence).

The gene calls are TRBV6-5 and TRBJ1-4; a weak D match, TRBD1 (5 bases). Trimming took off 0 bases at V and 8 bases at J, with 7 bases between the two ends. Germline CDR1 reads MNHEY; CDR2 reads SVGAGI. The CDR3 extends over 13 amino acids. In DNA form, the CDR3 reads TGTGCCAGCAGTTACTCGGGGGGGGAAAAACTGTTTTTT. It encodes CASSYSGGEKLFF.

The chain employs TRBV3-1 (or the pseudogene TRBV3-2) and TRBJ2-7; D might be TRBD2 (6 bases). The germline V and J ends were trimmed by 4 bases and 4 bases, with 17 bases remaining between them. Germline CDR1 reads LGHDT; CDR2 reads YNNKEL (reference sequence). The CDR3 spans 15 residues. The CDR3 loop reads CASSPMEGLGYEQYF. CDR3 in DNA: TGTGCCAGCAGCCCGATGGAGGGTTTAGGGTACGAGCAGTACTTC.

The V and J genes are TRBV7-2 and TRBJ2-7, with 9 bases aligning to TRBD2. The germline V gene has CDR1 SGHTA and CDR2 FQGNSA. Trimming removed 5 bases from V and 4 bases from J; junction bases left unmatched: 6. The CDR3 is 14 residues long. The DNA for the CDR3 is TGTGCCAGCAGCAAGACTAGCGGATTATACGAGCAGTACTTC. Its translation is CASSKTSGLYEQYF.

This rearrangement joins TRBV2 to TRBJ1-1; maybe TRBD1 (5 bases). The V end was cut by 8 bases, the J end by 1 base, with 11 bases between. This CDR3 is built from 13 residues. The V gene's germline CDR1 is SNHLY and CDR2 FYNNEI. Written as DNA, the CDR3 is TGTGCCAGCGCCTCCACAGGGAACACTGAAGCTTTCTTT. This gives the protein CASASTGNTEAFF.

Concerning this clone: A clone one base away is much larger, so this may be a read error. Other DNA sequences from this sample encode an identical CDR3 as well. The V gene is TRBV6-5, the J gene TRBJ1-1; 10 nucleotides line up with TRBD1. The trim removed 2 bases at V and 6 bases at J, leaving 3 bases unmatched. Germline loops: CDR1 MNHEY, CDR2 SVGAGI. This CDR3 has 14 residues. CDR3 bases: TGTGCCAGCAGTTACACCGGACAGGGGGCTGAAGCTTTCTTT. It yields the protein CASSYTGQGAEAFF.

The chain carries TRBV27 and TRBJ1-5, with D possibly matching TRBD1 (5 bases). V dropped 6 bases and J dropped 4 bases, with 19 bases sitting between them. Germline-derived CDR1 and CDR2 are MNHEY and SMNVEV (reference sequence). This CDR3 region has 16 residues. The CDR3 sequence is CASRPPGTGVNQPQHF. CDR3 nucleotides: TGTGCCAGCAGACCCCCTGGAACAGGCGTTAATCAGCCCCAGCATTTT.

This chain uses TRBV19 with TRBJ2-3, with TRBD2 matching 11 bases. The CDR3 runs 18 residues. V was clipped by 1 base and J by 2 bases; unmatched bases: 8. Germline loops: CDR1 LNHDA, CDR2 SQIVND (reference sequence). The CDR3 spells CASSIGPLAGASTDTQYF. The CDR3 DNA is TGTGCCAGTAGTATAGGCCCACTAGCGGGGGCCTCCACAGATACGCAGTATTTT.

The CDR3 DNA is TGTGCCAGCGCCCACCCAACAGAAGCAGAGACCCAGTACTTC. Protein product: CASAHPTEAETQYF. The chain combines TRBV28 with TRBJ2-5; D remains ambiguous. The CDR3 runs to 14 residues. V was clipped by 8 bases and J by 4 bases, with 17 bases between them. CDR1 MDHEN and CDR2 SYDVKM come from the germline V gene.

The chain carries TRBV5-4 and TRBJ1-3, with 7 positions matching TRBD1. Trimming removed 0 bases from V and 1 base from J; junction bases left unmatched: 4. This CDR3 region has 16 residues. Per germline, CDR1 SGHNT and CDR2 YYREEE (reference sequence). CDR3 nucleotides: TGTGCCAGCAGCTTGGGACAGGGAGCGTCTGGAAACACCATATATTTT. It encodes CASSLGQGASGNTIYF.

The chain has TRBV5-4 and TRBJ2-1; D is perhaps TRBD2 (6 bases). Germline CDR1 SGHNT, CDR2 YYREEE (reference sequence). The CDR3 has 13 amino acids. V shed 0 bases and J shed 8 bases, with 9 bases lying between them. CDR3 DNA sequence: TGTGCCAGCAGCTTGGGAGGGACTGATGAGCAGTTCTTC. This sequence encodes CASSLGGTDEQFF.

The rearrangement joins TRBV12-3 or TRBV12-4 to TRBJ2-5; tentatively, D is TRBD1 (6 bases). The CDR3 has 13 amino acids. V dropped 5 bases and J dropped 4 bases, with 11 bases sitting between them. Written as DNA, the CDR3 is TGTGCCAGCAGTCCGACAGGAAGAGAGACCCAGTACTTC. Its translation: CASSPTGRETQYF.